This T cell receptor beta chain stems from a study of blood T cell repertoires in COVID-19. In the source study's methods: The assay estimated nucleated cells by amplifying reference gene primers. Sequencing used immunoSEQ multiplex PCR; TCRdb keeps in-frame clones, though not all of them. V and J calls plus clone size are reproduced from that table; the DNA served to infer D and trimming. The data contain 150,000 to 160,000 clones, about 80% of them singletons. V was trimmed by 7 bases and J by 2 bases, leaving 17 bases between them. The length of the CDR3 is 15 residues. In germline, CDR1 is SGDLS, CDR2 YYNGEE.

The chain employs TRBV9 and TRBJ2-3; D perhaps matches TRBD1 (6 bases). The receptor comes from a woman between 55 and 75 years old with acute or convalescent COVID-19. Sequencing used peripheral blood. For the CDR3, the DNA is TGTGCCAGCGGGGACGGCAGGGACACCACAGATACGCAGTATTTT. Protein product: CASGDGRDTTDTQYF.